The source of this T cell receptor beta chain is a study of cytomegalovirus exposure and HLA in healthy donors. As for the study in general: Previous work identified 100 million or so unique TCR beta sequences from 200 million or so T cells. Notes on the study in general: Fewer N-insertions than the approximately 610-donor mean were reportedly shown by an Asian-associated ancestry cluster in a later analysis. Roughly even sequencing depth across donors was the assumption behind the presence/absence analyses.

Regarding this clone: The antigen remains unidentified.

Primers included in the PCR were 60 Vbeta and 13 Jbeta primers. Using immunoSEQ multiplex PCR, the repertoire was profiled, and TCRdb retains in-frame clones only, with some absent. This sample carries 150,000 to 200,000 clones, 75% to 85% of them seen once, and the ten largest clones take around 2.1%. Sequenced input: PBMCs. The clonotype comes from a woman aged 18-30 years in good health and CMV-seropositive.

CDR3 coding DNA: TGTGCTAGTGGTTTCTCCAGGGCCTATAATTCACCCCTCCACTTT. Translating gives CASGFSRAYNSPLHF. V usage is TRBV12-5 and J usage is TRBJ1-6, with D maybe TRBD1 (5 bases). Between the trimmed V and J ends, which lost 3 bases and 2 bases, there was a span of 8 bases. The CDR3 is 15 amino acids. The germline gives CDR1 LGHNT, CDR2 FRNRAP.